This T cell receptor (beta chain) was recorded in a study of T cells in tuberculosis. About the research overall: This South African cohort compared adolescents with or without latent tuberculosis against adults with active tuberculosis.

The CDR3 is 14 residues long. CDR1 and CDR2 (germline): SGDLS, YYNGEE. Trimming removed 0 bases at V and 6 bases at J, with 13 bases between. Profiled with immunoSEQ multiplex PCR; TCRdb holds only in-frame clones, not every one. Among under 45,000 clones listed, about 94% were seen once. On this clone: Antigen: not known.

Overall study results and limits: Active tuberculosis TCR-alpha repertoires lay closer to GMM-specific TCRs than IGRA-negative controls, suggesting clonal expansion.

The clonotype comes from a donor between 10 and 29 years old with latent tuberculosis or without tuberculosis infection. The chain combines TRBV9 with TRBJ2-7; D uncertain. The sequencing sample was made of PBMCs. Here the CDR3 reads CASSVVALTGEQYF. The CDR3 coding sequence is TGTGCCAGCAGCGTAGTTGCGTTAACGGGCGAGCAGTACTTC.